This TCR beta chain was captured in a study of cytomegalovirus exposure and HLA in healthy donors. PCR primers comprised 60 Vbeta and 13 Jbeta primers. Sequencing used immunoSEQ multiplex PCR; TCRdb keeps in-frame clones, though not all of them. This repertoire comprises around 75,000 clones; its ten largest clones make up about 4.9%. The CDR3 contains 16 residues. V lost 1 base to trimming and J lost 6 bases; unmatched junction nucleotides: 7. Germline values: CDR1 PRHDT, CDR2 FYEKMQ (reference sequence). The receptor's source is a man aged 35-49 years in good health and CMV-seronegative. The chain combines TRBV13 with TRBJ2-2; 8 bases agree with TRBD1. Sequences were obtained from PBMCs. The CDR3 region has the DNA TGTGCCAGCAGCTTAGAGGCCAGGGGGCTTTCCGGGGAGCTGTTTTTT. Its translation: CASSLEARGLSGELFF.